A single T cell receptor beta chain is shown here with its context. The antigen is not known. This sample stems from a study of T-cell reconstitution after alpha-beta-depleted transplantation in children. General study results and limits: The main origin of T-cell counts and diversity one year after transplant was newly produced T cells.

This sample's TCRbeta library carried unique molecular identifier barcodes. One entry per CDR3 protein results from TCRdb running MiXCR on the PCR reads. The sample holds hundreds of thousands of distinct CDR3 sequences, roughly a quarter seen once. Trimming cost V 11 bases and J 10 bases, with 36 bases left between them. The germline V gene encodes CDR1 ENHRY and CDR2 SYGVKD. The CDR3 is 18 residues long. The receptor was isolated from a female patient aged 2 to 10 who had a stem cell transplant for congenital amegakaryocytic thrombocytopenia, so the T cells may come from the graft donor. Here the sequenced sample was PBMCs, mostly from graft donor cells, taken 360 days after TCRalphabeta/CD19-depleted stem cell transplant. The J gene is TRBJ1-5, the V gene TRBV10-3; D ambiguous. The CDR3 spells CASSDPTQDLTNFNPQHF. CDR3 in DNA: TGTGCCTCCTCGGACCCGACCCAGGACCTGACGAATTTTAATCCCCAGCATTTT.